This T cell receptor (beta chain) derives from a study of T cells after yellow fever vaccination. The CDR3 has 14 residues. Per the germline V gene, CDR1 is SGDLS and CDR2 is YYNGEE. V was cut by 3 bases and J by 4 bases, with 14 bases left in between. This clonotype was seen just once. Its target is unknown. TCR cDNA was made by 5'RACE template switching, adding a universal primer site and UMIs. TCRdb analysed the 5' RACE reads with MiXCR anew, one entry per CDR3 protein. The sample shows 300,000 to 450,000 distinct CDR3 sequences, about 8.3% of them seen only once. Study observations and caveats: At around 96% for CD4 and about 91% for CD8, most primary-vaccination clones showed up again after the booster.

The sequenced sample was PBMCs, obtained around 45 days after the first yellow fever vaccination. The clonotype comes from a man between 18 and 35 years old who received the YFV17D yellow fever vaccine. V and J are TRBV9 and TRBJ2-7; no clear D. Here the CDR3 DNA reads TGTGCCAGCAGCGCGGTCGGGCTAGGGTACGAGCAGTACTTC. Protein sequence: CASSAVGLGYEQYF.